Reported below is one T cell receptor (beta chain). Its antigen is not known. The table came from immunoSEQ multiplex PCR; TCRdb's copy has only in-frame clones and leaves some out. The table shows 2 million to 2.5 million clones, with approximately 95% occurring only once. These data are taken from a study of shared clonotypes between healthy human individuals. Study information: Each donor had three CD4 naive, three CD4 memory, two CD8 naive and one CD8 memory plate.

The CDR3 is 15 residues long. Germline loops: CDR1 LNHDA, CDR2 SQIVND (reference sequence). With V trimmed by 6 bases and J by 4 bases, 10 bases remained unmatched. Study-wide points: Rarefaction gave evidence that sorted-subset sequencing remained incomplete despite large depth. The sharing of 5% to 6.5% of naive CD4 clonotypes was seen across a few donors.

The specimen sequenced was naive CD4+ T cells from PBMCs. Stated subset: CD45RA+ positively selected. The chain combines TRBV19 with TRBJ2-5; 8 positions agree with TRBD2. The source of this sequence is a man younger than 35 in good health. Some clones in this sample may be carry-over from other donors' samples. CDR3 sequence: CASRNTAGERETQYF. For the CDR3, the DNA is TGTGCCAGTAGGAATACAGCGGGAGAAAGAGAGACCCAGTACTTC.